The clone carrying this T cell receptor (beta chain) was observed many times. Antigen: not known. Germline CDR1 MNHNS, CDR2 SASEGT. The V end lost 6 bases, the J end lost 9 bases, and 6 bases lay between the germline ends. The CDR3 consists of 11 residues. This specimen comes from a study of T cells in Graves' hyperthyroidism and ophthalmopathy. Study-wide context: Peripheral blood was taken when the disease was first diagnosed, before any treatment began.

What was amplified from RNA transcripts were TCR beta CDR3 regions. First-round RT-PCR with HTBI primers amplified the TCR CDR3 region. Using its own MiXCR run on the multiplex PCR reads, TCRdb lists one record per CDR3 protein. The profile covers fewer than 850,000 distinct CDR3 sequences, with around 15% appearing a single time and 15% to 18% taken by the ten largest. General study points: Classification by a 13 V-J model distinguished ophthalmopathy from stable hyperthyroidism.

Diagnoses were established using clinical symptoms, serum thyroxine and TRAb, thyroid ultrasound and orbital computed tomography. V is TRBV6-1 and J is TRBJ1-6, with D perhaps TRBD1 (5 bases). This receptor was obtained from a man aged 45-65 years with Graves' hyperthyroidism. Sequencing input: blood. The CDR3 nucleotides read TGTGCCAGCAGGCAGGGTTCACCCCTCCACTTT. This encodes CASRQGSPLHF.